The entry below gives a single TCR beta chain sequence along with its context. As yet, its antigen is unknown. Some clones are missing from TCRdb's copy, which holds only in-frame ones; the method was immunoSEQ multiplex PCR. This sample has 150,000 to 200,000 clones; roughly nine tenths occur once, and the top ten carry 4.5% to 7%. This specimen belongs to a study of cytomegalovirus exposure and HLA in healthy donors. Background on the study: The approximately 130 validation repertoires and the roughly 680 first-cohort repertoires shared a platform, a later analysis reported. Points from the study as a whole: 164 TCR beta chains were listed as cytomegalovirus-associated. The tendency of first-cohort TCR clusters to co-occur in the approximately 110 validation repertoires was the finding of a later analysis.

The CDR3 is 16 amino acids. Germline CDR1 reads LGHNA; CDR2 reads YSLEER. Deletions cut 1 base from V and 0 bases from J, with 12 bases between. Among the approximately 130 subjects of the validation cohort, separate from the approximately 660-subject first cohort, were the donors. The source of this sequence is a woman aged 25 to 45 in good health and CMV-seronegative. The chain carries TRBV4-3 and TRBJ1-1, with D possibly matching TRBD1 (5 bases). The sequencing sample was made of PBMCs. Written as DNA, the CDR3 is TGCGCCAGCAGCCAAGCACCGGGGCTAATGAACACTGAAGCTTTCTTT. It specifies CASSQAPGLMNTEAFF.